This T cell receptor (beta chain) was sequenced during a study of CD8+ T cells in alopecia areata. Study overall: Administration of oral tofacitinib to treated patients was at 5 to 10 mg twice daily.

Study-wide findings and caveats: There were also resident alphabeta T cells of normal skin sequenced in scalp samples. Clarity of TCR sharing across patients fell short of that in mice, possibly HLA-related.

From alopecia areata patients, lesional scalp punch biopsies and peripheral blood were collected. The CDR3 consists of 12 residues. CDR1 and CDR2 from the germline V gene are SQVTM and ANQGSEA. With 3 bases clipped from V and 2 bases from J, the junction kept 0 bases outside the gene matches. The authors extracted RNA and reverse transcribed it into cDNA as the sequencing template. Assay used: immunoSEQ multiplex PCR; TCRdb lists only in-frame clones, some missing. The sample contains around 61,000 clones, around half of which appear only once. Comments on this clone: Its cognate antigen is unknown.

Sequenced material: CD8+ T cells sorted from blood, taken at week 0. V gene TRBV29-1 combines with J gene TRBJ2-5; TRBD1 matches 7 bases. The receptor comes from a human donor with alopecia areata. The CDR3 protein is CSVDRGQETQYF. The DNA for the CDR3 is TGCAGCGTTGACAGGGGGCAAGAGACCCAGTACTTC.